Each of the 22 T cell receptor beta chains below was sequenced from the same sample in a study of identical twins. TCRdb re-called the 5' RACE reads through MiXCR, storing one row per CDR3 protein. There are roughly 290,000 distinct CDR3 sequences in the sample; 8.5% to 9.5% occur only once, and around 7.1% lies in the top ten. These sequences were also reported in another study, on yellow fever vaccine responses in identical twins.

The sequencing input was CD8+ T cells sorted from blood. The origin of the receptors is a woman younger than 35 in good health.

The chain combines TRBV7-3 with TRBJ2-3; D is unresolved. Germline CDR1 and CDR2: SGHTA and FQGTGA. The V end lost 1 base, the J end lost 10 bases, and 15 bases lay between the germline ends. This CDR3 contains 14 residues. CDR3 coding DNA: TGTGCCAGCAGCTTAATTGGGCTTGGTGATGCGCAGTATTTT. Amino acids: CASSLIGLGDAQYF.

The chain links TRBV29-1 to TRBJ2-6; D might be TRBD2 (7 bases). In germline, CDR1 is SQVTM, CDR2 ANQGSEA. There are 17 residues in the CDR3. Trimming took off 0 bases at V and 2 bases at J, with 14 bases between the two ends. The CDR3 is CSVEDRRGPPGANVLTF. DNA of the CDR3: TGCAGCGTTGAAGATCGGCGGGGGCCCCCTGGGGCCAACGTCCTGACTTTC.

This clonotype was observed a handful of times. The chain uses TRBV27 and TRBJ1-1, with D unresolved. Trimming stripped 2 bases from V and 4 bases from J, with 8 bases between. The CDR3 consists of 13 residues. Germline V gene sequence: CDR1 MNHEY, CDR2 SMNVEV (reference sequence). The CDR3 loop is CASSLRGPTEAFF. The CDR3 region has the DNA TGTGCCAGCAGTTTAAGAGGTCCCACTGAAGCTTTCTTT.

V and J are TRBV12-3 or TRBV12-4 and TRBJ2-1, with D maybe TRBD1 (6 bases). The CDR3 length is 15 residues. Trimming left V 2 bases short and J 2 bases short, with 10 bases between. The CDR3 loop is CASSLTGSTYNEQFF. For the CDR3, the DNA is TGTGCCAGCAGTTTAACAGGGTCCACCTACAATGAGCAGTTCTTC.

The genes are TRBV7-6 and TRBJ1-2, with D perhaps TRBD1 (5 bases). Looked up from germline, CDR1 is SGHVS and CDR2 is FNYEAQ. This CDR3 contains 15 residues. V was cut by 1 base and J by 5 bases, with 14 bases left in between. CDR3 loop: CASSLDPGLLYGYTF. The CDR3 region has the DNA TGTGCCAGCAGCTTAGACCCGGGACTTCTTTATGGCTACACCTTC.

At least ten counts were recorded for this clonotype. The CDR3 spells CSARGARDSSYEQYF. Written as DNA, the CDR3 is TGCAGTGCTAGAGGAGCCAGGGACAGCTCCTACGAGCAGTACTTC. The chain recombines TRBV20-1 with TRBJ2-7, with TRBD1 matching over 7 bases. The V gene's germline CDR1 is DFQATT and CDR2 SNEGSKA (reference sequence). J was trimmed by 0 bases and V by 1 base; bases with no gene match: 6. There are 15 residues in the CDR3.

This clonotype appeared many times. The rearrangement uses TRBV7-9 and TRBJ2-6; no definite D call. The germline CDR1 and CDR2 sequences are SEHNR and FQNEAQ (reference sequence). V was shortened by 8 bases and J by 0 bases, with 14 bases between the two germline ends. CDR3 length: 16 residues. CDR3 residues: CASLLGIHSGANVLTF. CDR3 DNA sequence: TGTGCCAGCCTCCTGGGGATCCACTCTGGGGCCAACGTCCTGACTTTC.

This clonotype has ten or more counts. J is TRBJ1-1 and V is TRBV7-9; D unresolved. CDR1 is SEHNR and CDR2 is FQNEAQ in the germline V gene (reference sequence). The V end was cut by 2 bases, the J end by 2 bases, with 9 bases between. CDR3 length: 14 amino acids. CDR3 nucleotides: TGTGCCAGCAGCTTATCTGCAACTAACACTGAAGCTTTCTTT. Residues: CASSLSATNTEAFF.

In its sample, this clonotype was seen many times. The chain carries TRBV10-3 and TRBJ2-3; D remains ambiguous. The CDR3 has 13 amino acids. Germline CDR1 and CDR2: ENHRY and SYGVKD. The V gene lost 5 bases and the J gene lost 0 bases, with 6 bases spanning the gap. CDR3 coding DNA: TGTGCCATCAGTAGTAGTAGCACAGATACGCAGTATTTT. This translates into CAISSSSTDTQYF.

This clonotype was counted a few times. A junction boundary mismatches the germline segment, possibly from a read error. The chain couples TRBV7-7 to TRBJ2-5, with 7 bases identical to TRBD2. The CDR3 totals 15 residues. Germline loops: CDR1 SSHAT, CDR2 FNYEAQ (reference sequence). The CDR3 protein is CASSSYRGSGETQYF. The CDR3 bases are TGTGCTAGCAGCTCTTACCGCGGGAGTGGAGAGACCCAGTACTTC.

In its sample, this clonotype was seen a few times. The chain joins TRBV2 to TRBJ2-3; TRBD1 agrees at 7 bases. Trimming took 8 bases from V and 1 from J; bases not matched to a gene: 6. The CDR3 runs to 14 residues. Germline CDR1 SNHLY, CDR2 FYNNEI. CDR3 sequence: CASLVGGRTDTQYF. The CDR3 DNA follows: TGTGCCAGCCTGGTAGGGGGCCGCACAGATACGCAGTATTTT.

The chain employs TRBV7-8 and TRBJ2-1; D is uncertain. This CDR3 region has 14 residues. Trimming shortened V by 5 bases and J by 12 bases, and 20 bases separated the two germline ends. Germline assignment: CDR1 SGHVS and CDR2 FQNEAQ. CDR3 region: CASSPPIGNGRQFF. DNA for the CDR3: TGTGCCAGCAGCCCTCCTATTGGGAATGGGCGGCAGTTCTTC.

A few counts support this clonotype. The chain links TRBV11-2 to TRBJ2-3; TRBD1 might be the D (6 bases). This CDR3 spans 15 amino acids. V lost 6 bases to trimming and J lost 2 bases, with 15 bases between them. Germline V gene data show CDR1 as SGHAT and CDR2 as FQNNGV. The CDR3 DNA reads as TGTGCCAGCAGTCTGGTGGGGGCGGTCACAGATACGCAGTATTTT. Its translation: CASSLVGAVTDTQYF.

The sample holds a few counts of this clonotype. The chain links TRBV2 to TRBJ1-2; 8 bases are shared with TRBD1. CDR3 length: 14 residues. Germline V gene sequence: CDR1 SNHLY, CDR2 FYNNEI. With V trimmed by 7 bases and J by 6 bases, 10 bases remained unmatched. The CDR3 region has the DNA TGTGCCAGCACTGGACAGGGTGATACGGATGGCTACACCTTC. The encoded protein is CASTGQGDTDGYTF.

This clonotype was observed at least ten times. The rearrangement links TRBV5-1 to TRBJ1-5, with unresolved D. Trimming removed 0 bases from V and 2 bases from J, with 9 bases in between. Germline CDR1 reads SGHRS; CDR2 reads YFSETQ. The CDR3 consists of 15 residues. CDR3 nucleotides: TGCGCCAGCAGCTTGGATTTCGGGGGCAATCAGCCCCAGCATTTT. Its translation: CASSLDFGGNQPQHF. Full variable domain (rest looked up from reference TRBV5-1 and TRBJ1-5): KAGVTQTPRYLIKTRGQQVTLSCSPISGHRSVSWYQQTPGQGLQFLFEYFSETQRNKGNFPGRFSGRQFSNSRSEMNVSTLELGDSALYLCASSLDFGGNQPQHFGDGTRLSIL.

This clonotype came up a few times. Here the CDR3 reads CASSPRTGTRGLAGPNTGELFF. Written as DNA, the CDR3 is TGTGCCAGCAGTCCCCGGACAGGGACTCGGGGGCTAGCGGGCCCGAACACCGGGGAGCTGTTTTTT. This rearrangement joins TRBV6-2 or TRBV6-3 to TRBJ2-2, with D perhaps given as TRBD1 or TRBD2 (8 bases each). V lost 5 bases, J lost 0 bases, and 31 bases lay in between. From germline, CDR1 is MNHEY and CDR2 SVGEGT. The CDR3 runs to 22 residues.

This clonotype was observed many times. The V gene is TRBV4-3, the J gene TRBJ2-7; D not certain. V was shortened by 0 bases and J by 3 bases, with 9 bases between the two germline ends. Germline CDR1 reads LGHNA; CDR2 reads YSLEER. This CDR3 contains 14 residues. This CDR3 is CASSQEEWNYEQYF. In nucleotides, the CDR3 is TGCGCCAGCAGCCAAGAGGAATGGAACTACGAGCAGTACTTC.

This clonotype was counted at least ten times. This chain uses TRBV5-1 with TRBJ1-5, with a weak D call TRBD1 (5 bases). The CDR3 sequence is 17 residues long. The V and J ends lost 6 bases and 2 bases respectively, with 21 bases between them. Germline V CDR1 and CDR2: SGHRS, YFSETQ. The CDR3 is CASTTTDGHGRNQPQHF. The CDR3 DNA reads as TGCGCCAGCACAACGACAGATGGGCATGGGCGCAATCAGCCCCAGCATTTT.

In its sample, this clonotype was seen a few times. This rearrangement joins TRBV13 to TRBJ2-7, with TRBD2 matching over 8 bases. J was trimmed by 6 bases and V by 4 bases; bases with no gene match: 2. This CDR3 spans 12 amino acids. The germline V gene has CDR1 PRHDT and CDR2 FYEKMQ (reference sequence). CDR3 DNA: TGTGCCAGCAGCTCCCGGGGGGGCGAGCAGTACTTC. As protein: CASSSRGGEQYF.

This clonotype was counted between two and nine times. The rearrangement uses TRBV20-1 and TRBJ2-5, with D perhaps assigned TRBD1 or TRBD2 (6 bases each). CDR3 length: 14 residues. Germline values: CDR1 DFQATT, CDR2 SNEGSKA (reference sequence). The DNA of the CDR3 is TGCAGGGGAGGTGTCGGGGGCTCCCAAGAGACCCAGTACTTC. Translated, it gives CRGGVGGSQETQYF.

V gene TRBV12-3 or TRBV12-4 combines with J gene TRBJ2-3; D may be TRBD2 (6 bases). V shed 7 bases and J shed 0 bases, with 17 bases lying between them. The CDR3 totals 16 residues. The CDR3 is CASTYGPSVSTDTQYF. The CDR3 coding sequence is TGTGCCAGCACCTACGGGCCTAGCGTTAGCACAGATACGCAGTATTTT.

This clonotype was counted once. The rearrangement links TRBV27 to TRBJ2-4; weak D call: TRBD1 (5 bases). V lost 7 bases and J 8 bases, leaving 12 bases between the germline ends. Germline V gene sequence: CDR1 MNHEY, CDR2 SMNVEV (reference sequence). There are 12 residues in the CDR3. The CDR3 protein is CASTGPSDIQYF. The CDR3 DNA reads TGTGCCAGCACAGGGCCCTCGGACATTCAGTACTTC.